One and the same sample provided the 24 T cell receptor beta chains below, sequenced in a study of blood T cell repertoires in COVID-19. The protocol was immunoSEQ multiplex PCR, while the TCRdb copy is restricted to in-frame clones and leaves out a portion. The sample records about 400,000 clones, roughly 89% being singletons. Material for sequencing was peripheral blood. The receptor set was obtained from a woman in her thirties with active or convalescent COVID-19.

The chain employs TRBV5-1 and TRBJ1-6; D is perhaps TRBD1 (5 bases). The V end was cut by 0 bases, the J end by 9 bases, with 10 bases between. Germline-derived CDR1 and CDR2 are SGHRS and YFSETQ. The CDR3 runs to 14 residues. CDR3 amino acids: CASSLADMASPLHF. The CDR3 DNA reads as TGCGCCAGCAGCTTGGCGGACATGGCTTCACCCCTCCACTTT.

The chain links TRBV10-2 to TRBJ1-1; D unclear. This CDR3 has 13 residues. With 4 bases removed from V and 2 bases from J, the gap between germline ends came to 8 bases. The germline CDR1 and CDR2 sequences are WSHSY and SAAADI. The CDR3 coding sequence is TGCGCCAGCAGTGTACTTATTAACACTGAAGCTTTCTTT. It specifies CASSVLINTEAFF.

The J gene is TRBJ1-2, the V gene TRBV6-5, with D possibly being TRBD1 (6 bases). The V end lost 8 bases, the J end lost 0 bases, and 13 bases lay between the germline ends. CDR1 and CDR2 from the germline V gene are MNHEY and SVGAGI. CDR3 length: 14 residues. The chain's CDR3 is CASARDTPNYGYTF. CDR3 nucleotides: TGTGCCAGCGCTCGGGACACCCCTAACTATGGCTACACCTTC.

The rearrangement joins TRBV5-5 to TRBJ1-2; 8 nucleotides match TRBD1. Looked up from germline, CDR1 is SGHKS and CDR2 is YYEKEE (reference sequence). The CDR3 is 13 residues long. The J segment lost 4 bases and the V segment lost 3 bases, leaving 2 bases of the junction unmatched. CDR3 sequence reads: CASSSGGGYGYTF. CDR3 bases: TGTGCCAGCAGCTCAGGGGGCGGCTATGGCTACACCTTC. Complete variable domain (other parts from reference TRBV5-5 and TRBJ1-2): DAGVTQSPTHLIKTRGQQVTLRCSPISGHKSVSWYQQVLGQGPQFIFQYYEKEERGRGNFPDRFSARQFPNYSSELNVNALLLGDSALYLCASSSGGGYGYTFGSGTRLTVV.

This clone was counted between two and nine times. The CDR3 nucleotides read TGTGCCAGCAGCTTAGAGGGCAGGGCCGGTCAGCCCCAGCATTTT. Translation gives CASSLEGRAGQPQHF. This chain uses TRBV11-2 with TRBJ1-5; D is possibly TRBD1 (5 bases). Trimming removed 0 bases from V and 6 bases from J, with 12 bases in between. The CDR3 consists of 15 residues. Germline values: CDR1 SGHAT, CDR2 FQNNGV.

This clone was picked up a small number of times. The genes are TRBV15 and TRBJ2-7, with 10 bases that match TRBD2. The V and J ends lost 2 bases and 7 bases, in that order; junction bases with no gene match: 17. The CDR3 is made up of 18 amino acids. Germline V gene sequence: CDR1 LNHNV, CDR2 YYDKDF (reference sequence). CDR3 loop: CATSRPHGPSGSTGEQYF. CDR3 in DNA: TGTGCCACCAGCAGACCGCACGGACCTAGCGGGAGCACAGGGGAGCAGTACTTC.

This clone was counted a single time. This chain joins TRBV5-1 and TRBJ1-6; 7 bases align to TRBD1. The CDR3 runs 14 residues. Germline CDR1 is SGHRS and CDR2 is YFSETQ. Trimming cost V 4 bases and J 10 bases; bases outside gene matches: 8. The DNA for the CDR3 is TGCGCCAGCAGCCGCGGACAGGACGCCTCACCCCTCCACTTT. This translates into CASSRGQDASPLHF.

This chain uses TRBV18 with TRBJ2-7; 7 nucleotides match TRBD1. CDR1 is KGHSH, CDR2 LQKENI, per germline. This CDR3 is built from 15 residues. V shed 3 bases, J shed 0 bases, and the junction held 5 bases outside the gene matches. CDR3 sequence reads: CASSPRQGTSYEQYF. As DNA, the CDR3 is TGTGCCAGCTCACCCCGACAGGGAACCTCCTACGAGCAGTACTTC.

J is TRBJ1-6 and V is TRBV6-5; 8 positions match TRBD1. V gave up 8 bases and J gave up 7 bases; unmatched junction bases: 7. The germline V gene has CDR1 MNHEY and CDR2 SVGAGI. This CDR3 region has 14 residues. CDR3 in amino acids: CASQGAQANSPLHF. CDR3 DNA sequence: TGTGCCAGCCAGGGGGCGCAAGCCAATTCACCCCTCCACTTT.

The chain carries TRBV19 and TRBJ2-7, with TRBD1 matching 7 bases. This CDR3 contains 14 residues. Unmatched junction bases numbered 6, after V lost 5 bases and J lost 2 bases. Per the germline V gene, CDR1 is LNHDA and CDR2 is SQIVND (reference sequence). The CDR3: CASSVSQGAYEQYF. CDR3 nucleotides: TGTGCCAGTAGTGTCTCGCAGGGGGCCTACGAGCAGTACTTC.

The rearrangement uses TRBV30 and TRBJ1-1; 7 nucleotides agree with TRBD1. Germline CDR1 is GTSNPN and CDR2 is SVGIG (reference sequence). The CDR3 extends over 12 amino acids. The V gene end was trimmed by 1 base and the J gene end by 11 bases; junction bases not matched to a gene: 7. In DNA form, the CDR3 reads TGTGCCTGGAGTGGTGGGACAGTCTGGGCTTTCTTT. Translated, it gives CAWSGGTVWAFF.

The V and J genes are TRBV11-1 and TRBJ1-2, with D perhaps matching TRBD1 (5 bases). Germline V CDR1 and CDR2: SGHAT, FQDESV (reference sequence). The CDR3 extends over 14 amino acids. V was cut by 2 bases and J by 11 bases, with 18 bases left in between. The CDR3 DNA reads TGTGCCAGCAGCTTATCGACAGATACCACTGGGTACACCTTC. Its protein product is CASSLSTDTTGYTF.

V gene TRBV10-3 combines with J gene TRBJ2-1; 9 nucleotides agree with TRBD1. V dropped 5 bases and J dropped 9; count of bases not matched to a gene: 5. Germline V gene lookup returns CDR1 ENHRY and CDR2 SYGVKD. CDR3 length: 13 residues. The CDR3 coding sequence is TGTGCCATCAGTCTGACAGGGGGTACTGAGCAGTTCTTC. This gives the protein CAISLTGGTEQFF.

The chain carries TRBV18 and TRBJ2-3; D is unclear. CDR3 size: 15 residues. Trimming pared 2 bases from V and 1 base from J, leaving 10 bases between. Per the germline V gene, CDR1 is KGHSH and CDR2 is LQKENI. The CDR3 sequence: CASSPVSTGTDTQYF. CDR3 nucleotide sequence: TGTGCCAGCTCACCAGTAAGCACAGGCACAGATACGCAGTATTTT.

The chain has TRBV10-1 and TRBJ2-3; the match to TRBD2 covers 10 bases. V trimming: 3 bases; J trimming: 0 bases; junction bases outside the gene matches: 6. The germline gives CDR1 WNHNN, CDR2 SYGVQD (reference sequence). The CDR3 sequence is 17 residues long. CDR3 coding DNA: TGCGCCAGCAGTGAAGGACTAGCGGCCTCTAGCACAGATACGCAGTATTTT. It codes for CASSEGLAASSTDTQYF.

The chain is built from TRBV29-1 and TRBJ1-5; no clear D. The CDR3 runs 12 residues. Germline V lookup: CDR1 SQVTM, CDR2 ANQGSEA. V lost 4 bases and J 0 bases, leaving 4 bases between the germline ends. The CDR3 coding sequence is TGCAGCGTTGTCGTTAGCAATCAGCCCCAGCATTTT. This sequence encodes CSVVVSNQPQHF.

The chain joins TRBV20-1 to TRBJ2-7; D might be TRBD2 (6 bases). This CDR3 has 15 residues. CDR1 is DFQATT, CDR2 SNEGSKA, per germline (reference sequence). V lost 3 bases, J lost 4 bases, and 19 bases lay in between. CDR3 in DNA: TGCAGTGCTAGTTCTCTTGCGGGGTCTGGTTACGAGCAGTACTTC. This encodes CSASSLAGSGYEQYF.

This chain links TRBV5-4 with TRBJ2-7, with D possibly being TRBD2 (5 bases). The CDR3 contains 15 residues. V was trimmed by 3 bases and J by 5 bases, leaving 18 bases between them. Germline CDR1 and CDR2: SGHNT and YYREEE (reference sequence). CDR3 DNA: TGTGCCAGCAGCTCCCAGGACTCGTCTTCCCACGAGCAGTACTTC. This sequence encodes CASSSQDSSSHEQYF.

The chain combines TRBV12-5 with TRBJ2-3; tentatively, D is TRBD1 (5 bases). The CDR3 contains 14 residues. With 3 bases removed from V and 4 bases from J, the gap between germline ends came to 11 bases. Germline-derived CDR1 and CDR2 are LGHNT and FRNRAP. The CDR3 region has the DNA TGTGCTAGTGGTTTAGACAGTTCCCCAGATACGCAGTATTTT. This translates into CASGLDSSPDTQYF. Combining the CDR3 with reference TRBV12-5 and TRBJ2-3 gives the whole variable domain DARVTQTPRHKVTEMGQEVTMRCQPILGHNTVFWYRQTMMQGLELLAYFRNRAPLDDSGMPKDRFSAEMPDATLATLKIQPSEPRDSAVYFCASGLDSSPDTQYFGPGTRLTVL.

The CDR3 spells CASTEDRGRTEAFF. The CDR3 DNA is TGTGCCAGCACCGAGGACAGGGGACGAACTGAAGCTTTCTTT. V and J are TRBV27 and TRBJ1-1; 9 bases line up with TRBD1. This CDR3 spans 14 amino acids. Germline-derived CDR1 and CDR2 are MNHEY and SMNVEV (reference sequence). The ends lost 7 bases at V and 5 bases at J; junction bases unmatched: 8.

V is TRBV2 and J is TRBJ2-1; D unclear. Trimming removed 6 bases at V and 1 base at J, with 10 bases between. The CDR3 is made up of 14 amino acids. Per the germline V gene, CDR1 is SNHLY and CDR2 is FYNNEI. The CDR3 DNA reads TGTGCCAGCAGACCGGCCGGGTCCTACAATGAGCAGTTCTTC. Translating gives CASRPAGSYNEQFF.

The chain links TRBV10-3 to TRBJ1-2; perhaps TRBD1 as D (6 bases). Trimming shortened V by 4 bases and J by 0 bases, and 9 bases separated the two germline ends. CDR1 is ENHRY and CDR2 is SYGVKD in the germline V gene. The length of the CDR3 is 14 residues. The CDR3 spells CAISVQGANYGYTF. DNA for the CDR3: TGTGCCATCAGTGTACAGGGAGCTAACTATGGCTACACCTTC.

The chain combines TRBV10-3 with TRBJ1-1, with TRBD1 as a possible D gene (6 bases). The ends were cut back, 4 bases at V and 5 bases at J, with 20 bases in the middle. Germline loops: CDR1 ENHRY, CDR2 SYGVKD. The CDR3 totals 16 residues. This CDR3 is CAISASSREGGTEAFF. The CDR3 bases are TGTGCCATCAGTGCGAGTTCGAGGGAAGGGGGAACTGAAGCTTTCTTT.

The count of this clone is one. The CDR3 region is CASSQARNYEQYF. In DNA, the CDR3 is TGCGCCAGCAGCCAAGCTAGAAACTACGAGCAGTACTTC. The chain recombines TRBV4-1 with TRBJ2-7; D unresolved. Trimming removed 1 base at V and 3 bases at J, with 7 bases between. CDR3 length equals 13 residues. Germline-derived CDR1 and CDR2 are MGHRA and YSYEKL.